This is a list of T cell receptor beta chains from one sample in a study of graft-versus-host responses after intestinal transplantation. No antigen has been identified for these receptors. Some clones are missing from TCRdb's copy, which holds only in-frame ones; the method was immunoSEQ multiplex PCR. The data contain 40,000 to 45,000 clones, 95% of them singletons. Material: unstimulated CD8+ T cells sorted from spleen or lymph node cells, obtained before transplant. These receptors were collected from a human donor who was the organ donor for an intestinal transplant. CDR3s include the opening cysteine and the closing phenylalanine or tryptophan. The order of the fields is V gene, CDR3 protein.

TRBV4-3	CASSQVRLISYSFYGYTF
TRBV6-4	CASSEGVHGELFF
TRBV7-9	CASGAWGEETQYF
TRBV7-3	CASSPSVAHNEQFF
TRBV11-2	CASSLESRLAGPGYNEQFF
TRBV11-3	CASNPGSRGAGEKLFF
TRBV7-2	CASSFGLAYEQYF
TRBV13	CASSPSGTRDNNEQFF
TRBV4-3	CASSQVYIGLAGMGTDTQYF
TRBV6-1	CASSERTGLNSPLHF
TRBV6-5	CASSYSGELGAFF
TRBV5-1	CASSSPGRRLNEQFF
TRBV15	CATSRDTLAGKADEQFF
TRBV12-5	CASGFETGINTEAFF
TRBV7-2	CASRASGDLWNEQFF
TRBV27	CASSYPPQGREQYF
TRBV19	CASSVGDTYQPQHF
TRBV10-3	CAITQDISYGYTF
TRBV7-6	CASSLLTRDSNQPQHF
TRBV12-5	CASGQSLVLAAYNEQFF
TRBV4-2	CASSHSKYGYTF
TRBV5-1	CASSLTPIYGYTF
TRBV5-6	CASSLGQGAYTQYF
TRBV9	CASSVREGSYEQYF
TRBV4-2	CASSQPSGGDEQFF
TRBV7-8	CASSKFGLYYNEQFF
TRBV14	CASRLAGGLEQYF
TRBV6-4	CASSTRSGANVLTF
TRBV21-1	CASSKKGPGGNEQFF
TRBV6-1	CASSETPSYEQYF
TRBV27	CASRTGQSGELFF
TRBV5-4	CASSWPGRTTEQYF
TRBV7-2	CASSLMTYPTGELFF
TRBV12-5	CASGLVRTDTQYF
TRBV6-5	CASSYDSAAMPQHF
TRBV28	CASSLVLAGGTDTQYF
TRBV4-3	CASSQATTSPDTQYF
TRBV6-4	CASSGLAGGTDTQYF
TRBV15	CATSRVEGISGYTF
TRBV7-3	CASSLGPGGSPLHF
TRBV19	CASSSRPGELFF
TRBV18	CASSPPGPSSHEQYF
TRBV27	CASSPLGVGGTEAFF
TRBV12-5	CASGLSYYEQYF
TRBV5-1	CASSLVYNSMNTEAFF
TRBV19	CASSIPGQGRDTGELFF
TRBV5-1	CASSGMGVNTGELFF
TRBV5-1	CASSLKPGTGGNTIYF
TRBV29-1	CSVENPRANTGELFF
TRBV19	CASSYGGSYNEQFF
TRBV6-1	CASRWGYNEQFF
TRBV13	CASSVQGGTEAFF
TRBV5-5	CASSLVFLPNQPQHF
TRBV19	CASRGTGGSYNSPLHF
TRBV6-5	CASSYEPDSEQYF
TRBV6-1	CASVSGETYEQYF
TRBV7-2	CASSLPWDSRGETDTQYF
TRBV10-3	CAINPGLGVNEQFF
TRBV27	CASSFTGLYGYTF
TRBV5-1	CASSTLPGGGYTF